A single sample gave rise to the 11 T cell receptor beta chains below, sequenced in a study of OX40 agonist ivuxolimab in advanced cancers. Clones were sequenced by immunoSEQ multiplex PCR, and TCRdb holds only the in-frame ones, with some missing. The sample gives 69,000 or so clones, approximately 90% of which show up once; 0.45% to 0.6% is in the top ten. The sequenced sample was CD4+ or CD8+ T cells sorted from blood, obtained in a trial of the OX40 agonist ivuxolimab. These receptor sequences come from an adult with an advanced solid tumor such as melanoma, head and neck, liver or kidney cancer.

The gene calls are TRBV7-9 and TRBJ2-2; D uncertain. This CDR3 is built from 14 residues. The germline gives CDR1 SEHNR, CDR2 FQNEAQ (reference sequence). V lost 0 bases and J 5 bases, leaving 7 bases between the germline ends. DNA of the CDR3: TGTGCCAGCAGCTTAGCGCGTCGGACCGGGGAGCTGTTTTTT. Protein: CASSLARRTGELFF.

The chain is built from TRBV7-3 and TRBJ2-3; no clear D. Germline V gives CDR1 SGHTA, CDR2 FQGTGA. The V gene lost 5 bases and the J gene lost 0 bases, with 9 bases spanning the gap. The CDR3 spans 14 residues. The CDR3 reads CASSLWGSTDTQYF. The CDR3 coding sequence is TGTGCCAGCAGCCTTTGGGGAAGCACAGATACGCAGTATTTT.

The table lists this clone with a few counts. CDR3 nucleotides: TGCGCCAGCAGCCCGGACGCCAGGAATGAAAAACTGTTTTTT. This translates into CASSPDARNEKLFF. The chain links TRBV5-1 to TRBJ1-4, with D hard to call. This CDR3 contains 14 residues. Germline CDR1 reads SGHRS; CDR2 reads YFSETQ. Trimming left V 4 bases short and J 5 bases short, with 12 bases between.

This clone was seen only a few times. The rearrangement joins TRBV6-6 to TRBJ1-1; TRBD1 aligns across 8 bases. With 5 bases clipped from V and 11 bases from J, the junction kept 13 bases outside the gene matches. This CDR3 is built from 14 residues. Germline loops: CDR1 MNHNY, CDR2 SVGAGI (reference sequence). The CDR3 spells CASSRQGRGLSAFF. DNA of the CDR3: TGTGCCAGCAGTCGACAGGGGAGGGGCCTTTCGGCTTTCTTT.

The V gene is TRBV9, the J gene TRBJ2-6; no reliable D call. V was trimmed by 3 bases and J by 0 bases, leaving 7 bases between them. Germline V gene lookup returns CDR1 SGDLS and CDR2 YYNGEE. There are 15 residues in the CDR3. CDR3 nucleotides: TGTGCCAGCAGCGAGCGCCCCTCTGGGGCCAACGTCCTGACTTTC. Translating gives CASSERPSGANVLTF.

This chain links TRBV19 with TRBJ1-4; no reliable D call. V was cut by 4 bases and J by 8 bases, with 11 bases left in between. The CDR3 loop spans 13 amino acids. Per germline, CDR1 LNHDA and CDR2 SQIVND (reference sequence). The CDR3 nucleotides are TGTGCCAGTAGTACCGAAGATCGGGAAAAACTGTTTTTT. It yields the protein CASSTEDREKLFF.

In DNA, the CDR3 is TGTGCCAGTATCAAAGGGGACAGTAGCTCTGGAAACACCATATATTTT. It codes for CASIKGDSSSGNTIYF. The V gene is TRBV19, the J gene TRBJ1-3; 7 nucleotides match TRBD1. The CDR3 is 16 amino acids. Germline CDR1 and CDR2: LNHDA and SQIVND (reference sequence). The J segment lost 0 bases and the V segment lost 7 bases, leaving 9 bases of the junction unmatched.

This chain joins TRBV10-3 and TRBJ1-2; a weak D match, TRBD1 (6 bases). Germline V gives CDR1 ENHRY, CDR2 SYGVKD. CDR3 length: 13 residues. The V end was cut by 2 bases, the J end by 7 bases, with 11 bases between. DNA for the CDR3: TGTGCCATCAGTGAGGACAGGTCGGGTGGCTACACCTTC. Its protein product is CAISEDRSGGYTF.

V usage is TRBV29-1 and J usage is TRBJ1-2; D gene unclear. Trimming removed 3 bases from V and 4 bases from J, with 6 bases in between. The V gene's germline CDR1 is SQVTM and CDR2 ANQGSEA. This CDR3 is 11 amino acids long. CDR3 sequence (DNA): TGCAGCGTTGACAGTATCTATGGCTACACCTTC. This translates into CSVDSIYGYTF.

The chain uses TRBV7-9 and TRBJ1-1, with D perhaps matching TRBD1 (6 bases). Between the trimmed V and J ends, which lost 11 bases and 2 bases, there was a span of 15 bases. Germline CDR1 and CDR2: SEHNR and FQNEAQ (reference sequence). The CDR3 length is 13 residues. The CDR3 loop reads CAWGRGGNTEAFF. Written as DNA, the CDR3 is TGTGCCTGGGGGCGGGGAGGAAACACTGAAGCTTTCTTT.

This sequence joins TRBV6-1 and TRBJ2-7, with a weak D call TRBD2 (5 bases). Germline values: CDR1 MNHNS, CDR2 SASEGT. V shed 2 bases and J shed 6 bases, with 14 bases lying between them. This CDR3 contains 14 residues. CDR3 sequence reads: CASSESGNSREQYF. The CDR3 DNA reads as TGTGCCAGCAGTGAATCGGGGAATTCCCGCGAGCAGTACTTC.